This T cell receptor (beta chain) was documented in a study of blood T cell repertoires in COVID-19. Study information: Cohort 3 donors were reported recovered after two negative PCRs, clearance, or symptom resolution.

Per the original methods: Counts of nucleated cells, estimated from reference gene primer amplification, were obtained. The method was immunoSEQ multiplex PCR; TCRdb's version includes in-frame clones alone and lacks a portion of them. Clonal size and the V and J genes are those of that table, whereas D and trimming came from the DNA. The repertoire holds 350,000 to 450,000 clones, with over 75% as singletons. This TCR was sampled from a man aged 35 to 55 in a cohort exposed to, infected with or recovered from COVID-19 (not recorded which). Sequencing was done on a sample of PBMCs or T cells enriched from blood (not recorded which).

CDR3 amino acids: CATSRSGALGEQYF. CDR3 DNA sequence: TGTGCCACCAGCAGAAGCGGGGCGCTCGGCGAGCAGTACTTC. The chain joins TRBV15 to TRBJ2-7, with TRBD2 matching over 7 bases. Germline trimming cut 2 bases from V and 6 bases from J; bases unmatched to any gene: 7. Per the germline V gene, CDR1 is LNHNV and CDR2 is YYDKDF (reference sequence). The CDR3 covers 14 residues.